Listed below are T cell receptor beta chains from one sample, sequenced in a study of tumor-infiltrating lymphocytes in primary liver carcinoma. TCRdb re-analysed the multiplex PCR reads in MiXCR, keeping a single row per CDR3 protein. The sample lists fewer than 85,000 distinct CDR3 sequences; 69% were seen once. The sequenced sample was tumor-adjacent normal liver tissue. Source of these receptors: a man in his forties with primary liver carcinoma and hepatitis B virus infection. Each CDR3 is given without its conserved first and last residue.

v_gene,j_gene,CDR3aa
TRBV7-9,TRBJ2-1,ASSLSPGDPYNEQF
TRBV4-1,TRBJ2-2,ASSFASSSGELF
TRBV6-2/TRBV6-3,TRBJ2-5,ASSQSTSAGEETQY
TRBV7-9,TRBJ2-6,ASSLGTGAGANVLT
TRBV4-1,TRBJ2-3,ANSQAGIGGDTQY
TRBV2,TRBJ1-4,SSSAQGANNEKLF
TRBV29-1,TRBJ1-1,SASFGNTEAF
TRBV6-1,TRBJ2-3,ANGTQISTDTQY
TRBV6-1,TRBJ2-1,ASSEATSGRGREQF
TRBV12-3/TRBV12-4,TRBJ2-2,ASSLFLAGATVELS
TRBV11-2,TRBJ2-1,ASGLELLGGMNERL
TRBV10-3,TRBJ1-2,AINGQVNYDYT
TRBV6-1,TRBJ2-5,ASSVGGAETQY
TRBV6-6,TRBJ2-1,ANSLLLYNEQS
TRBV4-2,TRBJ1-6,ASSQDMTGSPNSPLH
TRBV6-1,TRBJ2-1,ASSEAQGSYNEQF
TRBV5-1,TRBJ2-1,ASSLDAGAVGAEQF
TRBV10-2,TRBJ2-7,ASDPGHGALYEQY
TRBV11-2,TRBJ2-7,ASSWASAQSCEQY
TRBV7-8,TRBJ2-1,TSSMVEGGPYNEQF
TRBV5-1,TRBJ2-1,ASSLMGGGGPNEGF
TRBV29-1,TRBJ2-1,SVEDGQGYGDEQF
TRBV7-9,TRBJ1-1,ASSETGESGF
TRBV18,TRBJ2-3,ASSPIALDTQY
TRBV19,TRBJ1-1,ASSTRDGGSTEAS
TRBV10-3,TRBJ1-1,AISDDRNTETF
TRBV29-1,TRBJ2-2,SVARGRNTGELF
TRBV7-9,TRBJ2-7,ANSLEGGYYEQY
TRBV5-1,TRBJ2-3,ASSSAGRRSTDTQY